This T cell receptor beta chain comes out of a study of immune evolution from preneoplasia to lung adenocarcinoma. CDR3 size: 14 residues. V lost 5 bases and J lost 4; bases outside the gene matches: 6. Germline CDR1 SGHVS, CDR2 FNYEAQ. To note about this clone: Antigen: not known.

Sequencing used immunoSEQ multiplex PCR; TCRdb keeps in-frame clones, though not all of them. The sample includes around 41,000 clones, over 75% of them seen just once. Study-wide results and caveats: Later-stage lesions seemingly showed higher T cell density and diversity than normal lung.

After pathologic assessment, macro-dissection selected premalignant or tumor cells for extraction. The origin of this receptor is a person aged 55 to 70 with lung adenocarcinoma. Specimen: FFPE invasive lung adenocarcinoma tissue. The chain is built from TRBV7-6 and TRBJ2-7; 9 nucleotides line up with TRBD1. Written as DNA, the CDR3 is TGTGCCAGCAGCAAGACAGGGGGGACTTACGAGCAGTACTTC. Its protein product is CASSKTGGTYEQYF. The whole variable domain, filled in from reference TRBV7-6 and TRBJ2-7, reads GAGVSQSPRYKVTKRGQDVALRCDPISGHVSLYWYRQALGQGPEFLTYFNYEAQQDKSGLPNDRFSAERPEGSISTLTIQRTEQRDSAMYRCASSKTGGTYEQYFGPGTRLTVT.